This T cell receptor (beta chain) stems from a study of response to subunit inactivated influenza vaccine. Study-level findings and limits: Each seasonal influenza vaccination recruits few new T cells, the authors suggested.

The CDR3 is made up of 14 amino acids. In TCRdb, the RT-PCR reads were re-called with MiXCR into one record per CDR3 protein. The table lists some 850,000 distinct CDR3 sequences, roughly 18% of them singletons. Points on this clonotype: Its specificity is not known.

The receptor's source is a man aged 50 or older who received an inactivated influenza vaccine. This sequence joins TRBV21-1 and TRBJ2-7; the D segment call TRBD1 is taken from the table without a DNA check. TRBV21-1 is noted as a pseudogene. This specimen consisted of PBMCs from blood, obtained 5 to 6 days after vaccination. This CDR3 is CASSKRHPGYEQYF. The CDR3 nucleotides read TGTGCCAGCAGCAAACGACACCCTGGCTACGAGCAGTACTTC.